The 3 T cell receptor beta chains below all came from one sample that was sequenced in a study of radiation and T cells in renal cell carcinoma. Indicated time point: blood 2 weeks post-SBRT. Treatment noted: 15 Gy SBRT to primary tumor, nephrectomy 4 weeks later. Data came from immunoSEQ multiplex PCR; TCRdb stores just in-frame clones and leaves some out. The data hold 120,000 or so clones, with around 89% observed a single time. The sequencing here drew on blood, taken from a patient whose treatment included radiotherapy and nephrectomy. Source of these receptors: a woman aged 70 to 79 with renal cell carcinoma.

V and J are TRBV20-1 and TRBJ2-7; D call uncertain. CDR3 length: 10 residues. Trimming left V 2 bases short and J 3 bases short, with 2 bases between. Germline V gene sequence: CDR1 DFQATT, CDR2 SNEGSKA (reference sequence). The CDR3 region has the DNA TGCAGTGCTAGAAGCTACGAGCAGTACTTC. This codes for CSARSYEQYF.

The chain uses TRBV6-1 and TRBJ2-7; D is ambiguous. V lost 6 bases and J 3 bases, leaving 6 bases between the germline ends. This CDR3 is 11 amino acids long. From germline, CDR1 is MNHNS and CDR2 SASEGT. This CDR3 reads CASSTGYEQYF. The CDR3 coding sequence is TGTGCCAGCAGCACCGGCTACGAGCAGTACTTC.

The chain's CDR3 is CASSQAGQAEKLFF. CDR3 nucleotides: TGTGCCAGCAGCCAAGCGGGCCAGGCTGAAAAACTGTTTTTT. This chain connects TRBV4-2 to TRBJ1-4; no reliable D call. Trimming removed 1 base from V and 7 bases from J, with 10 bases in between. CDR3 length: 14 amino acids. Looked up from germline, CDR1 is LGHNA and CDR2 is YNFKEQ.